These 12 T cell receptor beta chains originate from one sample sequenced in a study of blood T cell repertoires in COVID-19. Data came from immunoSEQ multiplex PCR; TCRdb stores just in-frame clones and leaves some out. The sample has about 220,000 clones; around 88% are singletons. Sequenced sample: PBMCs or T cells enriched from blood (not recorded which). The receptors originated from a woman aged 50 to 65 with acute COVID-19.

The rearrangement links TRBV7-9 to TRBJ2-3; 8 positions agree with TRBD1. Trimming took 4 bases from V and 0 from J; bases not matched to a gene: 3. There are 15 residues in the CDR3. Looked up from germline, CDR1 is SEHNR and CDR2 is FQNEAQ (reference sequence). The CDR3 loop is CASSSGQASTDTQYF. CDR3 DNA: TGTGCCAGCAGCTCGGGACAGGCTAGCACAGATACGCAGTATTTT.

V is TRBV29-1 and J is TRBJ2-5; D is unresolved. Germline V CDR1 and CDR2: SQVTM, ANQGSEA. V dropped 4 bases and J dropped 1 base, with 7 bases sitting between them. CDR3 length equals 12 residues. CDR3 DNA sequence: TGCAGCGTTGCCCTTAGCCAAGAGACCCAGTACTTC. Protein sequence: CSVALSQETQYF.

The genes are TRBV7-9 and TRBJ1-3; 8 positions match TRBD1. The ends lost 5 bases at V and 2 bases at J; junction bases unmatched: 8. Germline CDR1 SEHNR, CDR2 FQNEAQ (reference sequence). The CDR3 covers 16 residues. The CDR3, as DNA: TGTGCCAGCAGCATTTGGACAGGGAACACTGGAAACACCATATATTTT. Its protein is CASSIWTGNTGNTIYF.

This clone appeared once. As DNA, the CDR3 is TGTGCCAGCAGCTTCCGCGGCGGGACTAGTTTTTTGGAGCAGTTCTTC. This sequence encodes CASSFRGGTSFLEQFF. This rearrangement joins TRBV5-4 to TRBJ2-1; 8 bases match TRBD2. The CDR3 totals 16 residues. The J segment lost 10 bases and the V segment lost 2 bases, leaving 14 bases of the junction unmatched. CDR1 is SGHNT and CDR2 is YYREEE in the germline V gene (reference sequence).

This clone was counted a few times. The rearrangement links TRBV7-9 to TRBJ2-5; D might be TRBD2 (7 bases). The CDR3 has 15 amino acids. Germline-derived CDR1 and CDR2 are SEHNR and FQNEAQ (reference sequence). Trimming pared 3 bases from V and 8 bases from J, leaving 19 bases between. The DNA of the CDR3 is TGTGCCAGCAGCTTCCCCTTTGCGGGGGCTGCTACCCAGTACTTC. Translating gives CASSFPFAGAATQYF.

This clone was detected only a few times. The CDR3 region has the DNA TGTGCCAGCAGTCCGCGACTAGCGGGGTACAATGAGCAGTTCTTC. Residues: CASSPRLAGYNEQFF. The chain joins TRBV6-5 to TRBJ2-1; TRBD2 matches 11 bases. The CDR3 loop spans 15 amino acids. CDR1 and CDR2 (germline): MNHEY, SVGAGI. Trimming took 5 bases from V and 4 from J; bases not matched to a gene: 4.

The chain joins TRBV28 to TRBJ2-1, with TRBD2 matching over 10 bases. Germline V gene data show CDR1 as MDHEN and CDR2 as SYDVKM. After removal of 8 bases from V and 2 bases from J, the junction contained 12 bases not matched to a gene. This CDR3 contains 17 residues. The DNA for the CDR3 is TGTGCCAGCTTCATCCCCCTACTAGCGGGACCCTACAATGAGCAGTTCTTC. As protein: CASFIPLLAGPYNEQFF.

This chain joins TRBV4-3 and TRBJ1-1, with a weak D call TRBD1 (5 bases). CDR1 is LGHNA and CDR2 is YSLEER in the germline V gene. V shed 4 bases and J shed 5 bases, with 11 bases lying between them. The length of the CDR3 is 13 residues. This CDR3 is CASSRGGLTEAFF. The CDR3 nucleotides read TGCGCCAGCAGCCGGGGGGGATTGACTGAAGCTTTCTTT.

The chain carries TRBV7-2 and TRBJ2-2, with D hard to call. The CDR3 has 14 amino acids. V gave up 0 bases and J gave up 1 base, with 3 bases separating them. Germline V gives CDR1 SGHTA, CDR2 FQGNSA. CDR3 DNA sequence: TGTGCCAGCAGCTTAGCCGGGAACACCGGGGAGCTGTTTTTT. Its translation: CASSLAGNTGELFF.

This chain links TRBV28 with TRBJ2-7, with 10 bases that match TRBD2. Trimming took 4 bases from V and 9 from J; bases not matched to a gene: 18. Germline CDR1 reads MDHEN; CDR2 reads SYDVKM. CDR3 length: 17 residues. CDR3 amino acids: CASSSWVGLADLRGQYF. CDR3 bases: TGTGCCAGCAGTTCCTGGGTAGGACTAGCGGACCTACGAGGGCAGTACTTC.

This CDR3 reads CASSTPEGQDVTYEQYF. The CDR3 nucleotides read TGTGCCAGCAGCACCCCCGAGGGACAGGACGTAACCTACGAGCAGTACTTC. The V and J genes are TRBV27 and TRBJ2-7; 8 bases are a match to TRBD1. J gave up 2 bases and V 6 bases, and 15 bases lay outside the gene matches. CDR1 and CDR2 (germline): MNHEY, SMNVEV (reference sequence). The CDR3 is 17 residues long.

A few counts support this clone. This sample also contains other DNA sequences that code for the same CDR3. This chain joins TRBV27 and TRBJ1-6; 10 bases map to TRBD1. Germline V gene data show CDR1 as MNHEY and CDR2 as SMNVEV (reference sequence). The length of the CDR3 is 14 residues. With 6 bases clipped from V and 9 bases from J, the junction kept 5 bases outside the gene matches. The CDR3 is CASSRGQGGSPLHF. The CDR3 nucleotides read TGTGCCAGCAGCCGAGGACAGGGGGGTTCACCCCTCCACTTT.